This passage covers 27 T cell receptor beta chains from one sample sequenced in a study of blood T cell repertoires in COVID-19. The repertoire was sequenced with immunoSEQ multiplex PCR; TCRdb's copy has only in-frame clones and lacks some. The sample comprises approximately 250,000 clones, nearly 90% of which are singletons, and 1% rests with the top ten. The sample consisted of PBMCs or T cells enriched from blood (not recorded which). These receptors were taken from a woman aged 25 to 39 who had recovered from COVID-19.

The chain is built from TRBV19 and TRBJ2-4; 8 positions match TRBD2. CDR1 and CDR2 (germline): LNHDA, SQIVND (reference sequence). Losses at the gene ends were 4 bases for V and 8 bases for J; bases not matched to a gene: 10. The CDR3 is 15 residues long. The CDR3 here is CASSRIGGASYIQYF. Written as DNA, the CDR3 is TGTGCCAGTAGTAGAATCGGGGGGGCCAGTTACATTCAGTACTTC.

The chain joins TRBV11-2 to TRBJ2-1; possibly TRBD1 for D (6 bases). With 1 base removed from V and 2 bases from J, the gap between germline ends came to 12 bases. CDR1 is SGHAT and CDR2 is FQNNGV in the germline V gene. The CDR3 is 16 residues long. The CDR3 DNA reads TGTGCCAGCAGCTTAGGGACCGGGACAACCTACAATGAGCAGTTCTTC. This gives the protein CASSLGTGTTYNEQFF.

The CDR3 DNA follows: TGTGCCAGCAGCTTAGGTAACCCAGGAAACTATGGCTACACCTTC. Residues: CASSLGNPGNYGYTF. The V and J genes are TRBV7-9 and TRBJ1-2; no clear D gene. This CDR3 has 15 amino acids. Per germline, CDR1 SEHNR and CDR2 FQNEAQ (reference sequence). The ends were cut back, 1 base at V and 2 bases at J, with 11 bases in the middle.

The chain links TRBV27 to TRBJ2-3; D is unclear. The CDR3 is 11 amino acids. The V gene's germline CDR1 is MNHEY and CDR2 SMNVEV (reference sequence). V shed 11 bases and J shed 6 bases, with 12 bases lying between them. CDR3 coding DNA: TGTGCCTCAGGCCGAATGGATACGCAGTATTTT. It translates to CASGRMDTQYF.

The gene calls are TRBV28 and TRBJ2-7; 7 nucleotides align to TRBD1. Germline V gene lookup returns CDR1 MDHEN and CDR2 SYDVKM. The CDR3 is made up of 20 amino acids. Trimming at V came to 1 base and at J to 3 bases, leaving 21 bases not matched to a gene. CDR3 bases: TGTGCCAGCAGTTTATTTGGCCTTCGTTGGACAACAGGGGATAGCTACGAGCAGTACTTC. Amino acids: CASSLFGLRWTTGDSYEQYF.

The chain recombines TRBV18 with TRBJ2-3, with TRBD2 matching 7 bases. Germline V gene lookup returns CDR1 KGHSH and CDR2 LQKENI. The CDR3 is made up of 16 amino acids. The V gene end was trimmed by 3 bases and the J gene end by 2 bases; junction bases not matched to a gene: 8. The CDR3 coding sequence is TGTGCCAGCTCACCGCTGTGGGGGGGTACCACAGATACGCAGTATTTT. As protein: CASSPLWGGTTDTQYF. Variable domain in full (rest from reference TRBV18 and TRBJ2-3): NAGVMQNPRHLVRRRGQEARLRCSPMKGHSHVYWYRQLPEEGLKFMVYLQKENIIDESGMPKERFSAEFPKEGPSILRIQQVVRGDSAAYFCASSPLWGGTTDTQYFGPGTRLTVL.

The chain employs TRBV30 and TRBJ1-6; D remains unclear. The length of the CDR3 is 17 residues. Germline CDR1 is GTSNPN and CDR2 is SVGIG (reference sequence). V gave up 2 bases and J gave up 6 bases, with 20 bases separating them. The CDR3 is CAWSPSIGRPVNSPLHF. Written as DNA, the CDR3 is TGTGCCTGGAGTCCTTCGATTGGCAGGCCCGTTAATTCACCCCTCCACTTT.

The chain links TRBV27 to TRBJ2-7, with D possibly TRBD1 on 6 matching bases. V was cut by 5 bases and J by 6 bases, with 17 bases left in between. The CDR3 contains 14 residues. Germline CDR1 MNHEY, CDR2 SMNVEV (reference sequence). DNA for the CDR3: TGTGCCAGCAGTCTCAGGGGAGTCCCCTCCGAGCAGTACTTC. Protein: CASSLRGVPSEQYF.

J is TRBJ1-1 and V is TRBV15, with no clear D. This CDR3 region has 15 residues. CDR1 is LNHNV and CDR2 is YYDKDF in the germline V gene (reference sequence). Trimming cost V 0 bases and J 0 bases, with 8 bases left between them. The CDR3 sequence is CATSRDRHMNTEAFF. The CDR3 DNA follows: TGTGCCACCAGCAGAGATAGACACATGAACACTGAAGCTTTCTTT.

The chain employs TRBV30 and TRBJ1-5; a weak D match, TRBD1 (5 bases). Trimming left V 1 base short and J 5 bases short, with 9 bases between. Germline lookup yields CDR1 GTSNPN and CDR2 SVGIG (reference sequence). The CDR3 has 13 residues. The CDR3 nucleotides read TGTGCCTGGAGTGGGGGCACGGATCAGCCCCAGCATTTT. The encoded protein is CAWSGGTDQPQHF.

This sequence joins TRBV6-1 and TRBJ2-1; 8 bases match TRBD2. Germline lookup yields CDR1 MNHNS and CDR2 SASEGT. The CDR3 loop spans 17 amino acids. J gave up 8 bases and V 4 bases, and 16 bases lay outside the gene matches. The CDR3 DNA sequence: TGTGCCAGCAGTGCTACTTTTAGCGGGATATCGAGTTATGAGCAGTTCTTC. Translating gives CASSATFSGISSYEQFF.

This chain joins TRBV6-2 or TRBV6-3 and TRBJ2-7, with D perhaps TRBD1 (5 bases). Trimming pared 1 base from V and 1 base from J, leaving 8 bases between. The CDR3 runs to 14 residues. Per the germline V gene, CDR1 is MNHEY and CDR2 is SVGEGT. For the CDR3, the DNA is TGTGCCAGCAGTTACTTCGGACAATCCTACGAGCAGTACTTC. Translating gives CASSYFGQSYEQYF.

This clone appeared a few times. Here the CDR3 reads CASRLEINNSPLHF. As DNA, the CDR3 is TGCGCCAGCCGATTAGAGATAAATAATTCACCCCTCCACTTT. The J gene is TRBJ1-6, the V gene TRBV5-1, with D hard to call. V was trimmed by 7 bases and J by 5 bases, leaving 13 bases between them. The CDR3 totals 14 residues. Germline V gives CDR1 SGHRS, CDR2 YFSETQ.

The CDR3 region has the DNA TGTGCCAGCAGTTTGGGGGGTAAAGGGGAGGGAAACACTGAAGCTTTCTTT. This codes for CASSLGGKGEGNTEAFF. The V and J genes are TRBV28 and TRBJ1-1; maybe TRBD1 (5 bases). Trimming shortened V by 3 bases and J by 2 bases, and 19 bases separated the two germline ends. CDR3 length: 17 residues. Germline V gives CDR1 MDHEN, CDR2 SYDVKM.

The chain couples TRBV5-4 to TRBJ2-5, with TRBD1 identical over 8 bases. Losses at the gene ends were 1 base for V and 0 bases for J; bases not matched to a gene: 5. This CDR3 region has 16 residues. From germline, CDR1 is SGHNT and CDR2 YYREEE (reference sequence). CDR3 residues: CASSLQGARYQETQYF. In nucleotides, the CDR3 is TGTGCCAGCAGCTTGCAGGGGGCGAGGTACCAAGAGACCCAGTACTTC.

V is TRBV27 and J is TRBJ1-1; weak D call: TRBD1 (5 bases). Between the trimmed V and J ends, which lost 4 bases and 4 bases, there was a span of 13 bases. The CDR3 sequence is 14 residues long. Per the germline V gene, CDR1 is MNHEY and CDR2 is SMNVEV (reference sequence). CDR3 region: CASSSPSRVTEAFF. The CDR3 bases are TGTGCCAGCAGTTCCCCTTCCAGGGTCACTGAAGCTTTCTTT.

This clone was recorded only once. This chain connects TRBV5-4 to TRBJ1-4, with no clear D. This CDR3 comprises 13 residues. V shed 4 bases and J shed 4 bases, with 8 bases lying between them. Germline CDR1 is SGHNT and CDR2 is YYREEE (reference sequence). The CDR3 DNA reads TGTGCCAGCAGCAAGACATTTAATGAAAAACTGTTTTTT. Protein product: CASSKTFNEKLFF.

The rearrangement uses TRBV6-4 and TRBJ2-3; 8 bases are shared with TRBD2. The CDR3 loop spans 15 amino acids. Losses at the gene ends were 3 bases for V and 4 bases for J; bases not matched to a gene: 6. CDR1 and CDR2 (germline): MRHNA, SNTAGT. In DNA, the CDR3 is TGTGCCAGCAGTGAAAGCGGGAGCGGCGCAGATACGCAGTATTTT. Translation: CASSESGSGADTQYF.

This clone was seen more than once but under ten times. The chain carries TRBV6-5 and TRBJ2-3, with 9 bases that match TRBD2. V shed 6 bases and J 7 bases; nucleotides not matched to a gene: 11. The CDR3 extends over 15 amino acids. Germline V gives CDR1 MNHEY, CDR2 SVGAGI. CDR3 DNA: TGTGCCAGCAGCCCCGCCGGGACTAGCCGGCATACGCAGTATTTT. Translation gives CASSPAGTSRHTQYF.

The chain joins TRBV27 to TRBJ2-1; perhaps TRBD1 as D (6 bases). The CDR3 consists of 13 residues. Between the trimmed V and J ends, which lost 7 bases and 14 bases, there was a span of 21 bases. The germline V gene has CDR1 MNHEY and CDR2 SMNVEV (reference sequence). The CDR3, as DNA: TGTGCCAGCATCCAATTAGGGGGACCTGGGGAGTTCTTC. It translates to CASIQLGGPGEFF.

This clone was observed once. The J gene is TRBJ1-2, the V gene TRBV5-1; D is perhaps TRBD1 (5 bases). Between the trimmed V and J ends, which lost 2 bases and 4 bases, there was a span of 12 bases. Germline-derived CDR1 and CDR2 are SGHRS and YFSETQ. This CDR3 spans 14 amino acids. CDR3 region: CASSFLQGGYGYTF. The CDR3 DNA reads TGCGCCAGCAGCTTTCTTCAGGGCGGCTATGGCTACACCTTC.

The V call is TRBV30, the J call TRBJ2-7, with a tentative D call TRBD2 (5 bases). The CDR3 length is 13 residues. V was shortened by 8 bases and J by 0 bases, with 14 bases between the two germline ends. The germline CDR1 and CDR2 sequences are GTSNPN and SVGIG (reference sequence). CDR3 loop: CAGEGLSSYEQYF. DNA of the CDR3: TGTGCCGGCGAGGGCCTGAGCTCCTACGAGCAGTACTTC.

The chain joins TRBV3-1 (or the pseudogene TRBV3-2) to TRBJ1-2, with D possibly being TRBD1 (6 bases). The CDR3 totals 14 residues. CDR1 and CDR2 from the germline V gene are LGHDT and YNNKEL (reference sequence). V lost 4 bases and J 5 bases, leaving 14 bases between the germline ends. CDR3 sequence (DNA): TGTGCCAGCAGCCCCGCCGACAGGCCATATGGCTACACCTTC. Protein: CASSPADRPYGYTF.

The gene calls are TRBV6-5 and TRBJ1-6, with a weak D call TRBD1 (5 bases). Germline lookup yields CDR1 MNHEY and CDR2 SVGAGI. The V end was cut by 1 base, the J end by 8 bases, with 15 bases between. This CDR3 is 16 amino acids long. The CDR3: CASSYFSGQRDSPLHF. CDR3 nucleotide sequence: TGTGCCAGCAGTTACTTCTCAGGGCAAAGGGATTCACCCCTCCACTTT.

The rearrangement joins TRBV7-6 to TRBJ2-2; TRBD2 matches at 15 bases. The CDR3 has 20 amino acids. J lost 5 bases, V lost 3 bases, and 13 bases had no gene match. Germline CDR1 is SGHVS and CDR2 is FNYEAQ. The CDR3 sequence: CASSFPRTSGRAVRTGELFF. As DNA, the CDR3 is TGTGCCAGCAGCTTCCCCCGGACTAGCGGGAGGGCCGTAAGAACCGGGGAGCTGTTTTTT.

This clone came up once. This chain links TRBV28 with TRBJ2-7; possible D gene TRBD2, 5 bases. V was pared by 3 bases and J by 0 bases, with 18 bases between. CDR3 length equals 17 residues. CDR1 and CDR2 (germline): MDHEN, SYDVKM. CDR3 loop: CASSFPKTGRNSYEQYF. CDR3 nucleotides: TGTGCCAGCAGTTTCCCTAAGACGGGGAGAAACTCCTACGAGCAGTACTTC.

The table lists this clone with a count of one. This rearrangement joins TRBV6-5 to TRBJ1-6; D ambiguous. This CDR3 has 14 residues. V was shortened by 6 bases and J by 9 bases, with 15 bases between the two germline ends. Germline assignment: CDR1 MNHEY and CDR2 SVGAGI. In DNA form, the CDR3 reads TGTGCCAGCAGGCCGGGGAGCGCGGGTTCACCCCTCCACTTT. Protein: CASRPGSAGSPLHF.